The entry below gives a single TCR beta chain sequence along with its context. The antigen remains unidentified. Data came from immunoSEQ multiplex PCR; TCRdb stores just in-frame clones and leaves some out. The sample yields approximately 74,000 clones, around 87% seen once. These data belong to a study of OX40 agonist ivuxolimab in advanced cancers. About the study: Earlier treatment with anti-PD-1, anti-PD-L1 or anti-CTLA-4 was permitted, and under 50% had received some.

Patients with a history of autoimmune disease or on systemic immunosuppression were excluded. V shed 6 bases, J shed 5 bases, and the junction held 12 bases outside the gene matches. The CDR3 spans 15 residues. CDR1 is SGHAT and CDR2 is FQDESV in the germline V gene (reference sequence). The study's findings and limits: Antigens targeted by the expanded peripheral T cells were not determined. Low normalized T-cell clonal expansion was additionally recorded for some nonresponders.

This chain links TRBV11-1 with TRBJ2-5; TRBD2 matches at 7 bases. This sequence originates from an adult with an advanced solid tumor such as melanoma, head and neck, liver or kidney cancer. The sample consisted of CD4+ or CD8+ T cells sorted from blood, taken in a trial of the OX40 agonist ivuxolimab. CDR3 in DNA: TGTGCCAGCAGAAACTTTCGGGAGGCGGGGGAGACCCAGTACTTC. It is translated as CASRNFREAGETQYF.